These T cell receptor beta chains were read from a single sample in a study of early T cells in non-severe SARS-CoV-2 infection. TCRdb passed the 5' RACE reads through MiXCR, listing each CDR3 protein once. There are over 60,000 distinct CDR3 sequences in the sample; approximately 11% occur only once, and roughly 3% lies in the top ten. The sequences come from whole blood, collected at baseline. The source of these receptors is an adult who was a healthcare worker with PCR-confirmed SARS-CoV-2 infection or an uninfected control (not recorded which). Each CDR3 is given with its conserved first and last residue. Fields, in order: D gene, clone size, V gene, J gene, CDR3 DNA, CDR3 protein. A D gene is named only where the DNA matches it firmly. Size is omitted from some rows. Given values are once, few, many or a class for expanded clones.

.	many	TRBV9	TRBJ1-2	TGTGCCAGCAGCGTAGCACAGGGCGGCTATGGCTACACCTTC	CASSVAQGGYGYTF
TRBD2	.	TRBV3-1	TRBJ2-1	TGTGCCAGCAGCCAAGTGGCTAGCGGGGGTGAAAATGAGCAGTTCTTC	CASSQVASGGENEQFF
TRBD1	many	TRBV5-1	TRBJ1-1	TGCGCCAGCAGCTCCTCGACAGGGGGCGGGTTGGGCACTGAAGCTTTCTTT	CASSSSTGGGLGTEAFF
TRBD1	many	TRBV20-1	TRBJ1-2	TGCAGTGCGAGTCCCGGGACAGGGGCCCGCGGTGGCTACACCTTC	CSASPGTGARGGYTF
.	.	TRBV12-3/TRBV12-4	TRBJ2-3	TGTGCCAGCAGTCCGCGGGTCCGGGCGCGGGGACCCACAGATACGCAGTATTTT	CASSPRVRARGPTDTQYF
.	many	TRBV20-1	TRBJ1-5	TGCAGTGCTAGAGGTGGAAACCGACAGTATAGCAATCAGCCCCAGCATTTT	CSARGGNRQYSNQPQHF
.	.	TRBV29-1	TRBJ1-5	TGCAGCGTTGCGGGAGGGAGCAATCAGCCCCAGCATTTT	CSVAGGSNQPQHF
TRBD1	many	TRBV30	TRBJ2-3	TGTGCCTGGAGTGTACTATCAATTGGACAGGGAAGTGAGATGGATACGCAGTATTTT	CAWSVLSIGQGSEMDTQYF
TRBD1	.	TRBV19	TRBJ1-5	TGTGCCAGTAGTATACCCGGGACAGGGGGCTATGGCAATCAGCCCCAGCATTTT	CASSIPGTGGYGNQPQHF
.	many	TRBV7-9	TRBJ1-5	TGTGCCAGCAGCTCGACGGGGGAGCCCCAGCATTTT	CASSSTGEPQHF
TRBD1	.	TRBV25-1	TRBJ1-2	TGTGCCAGCAGTTACAGGGGCGGCTATGGCTACACCTTC	CASSYRGGYGYTF
.	few	TRBV7-3	TRBJ1-1	TGTGCCAGCAGCTTAGGGGCGGGGAACACTGAAGCTTTCTTT	CASSLGAGNTEAFF
.	few	TRBV6-5	TRBJ2-3	TGTGCCAGCAGACAGTCCCGAGGAGGCACAGATACGCAGTATTTT	CASRQSRGGTDTQYF
.	few	TRBV19	TRBJ2-7	TGTGCCAGTAGTAAGGGCAGGTATCCCCGATTCGGCGAGCAGTACTTC	CASSKGRYPRFGEQYF
TRBD1	medium-sized	TRBV29-1	TRBJ2-7	TGCAGCGCCTTGACAGGGAACGAGCAGTACTTC	CSALTGNEQYF
.	many	TRBV6-2/TRBV6-3	TRBJ1-1	TGTGCCAGCAGTTACAGGGAAAGTACTGAAGCTTTCTTT	CASSYRESTEAFF
.	few	TRBV7-2	TRBJ1-2	TGTGCCAGCAGCTTCGAAACTAACTATGGCTACACCTTC	CASSFETNYGYTF
TRBD1	few	TRBV6-2/TRBV6-3	TRBJ2-7	TGTGCCAGCCGTGGACAGGGGCCCTACTACGAGCAGTACTTC	CASRGQGPYYEQYF
TRBD2	.	TRBV5-1	TRBJ2-3	TGCGCCAGCAGCTTGTGGTCTAGCGGGGGGCTCCTTAGCACAGATACGCAGTATTTT	CASSLWSSGGLLSTDTQYF
.	.	TRBV3-1	TRBJ1-1	TGTGCCAGCAGTTTAAAGGGTGGGATGACTTTCTTT	CASSLKGGMTFF
.	few	TRBV5-6	TRBJ2-3	TGTGCCAGCAGCTTGGGACAGGCTACCAGAACAGATACGCAGTATTTT	CASSLGQATRTDTQYF
.	few	TRBV12-3/TRBV12-4	TRBJ1-1	TGTGCCAGCTCCTCGGGGGTTAACACTGAAGCTTTCTTT	CASSSGVNTEAFF
.	many	TRBV12-3/TRBV12-4	TRBJ2-5	TGTGCCAGCAGTTTGCGTACTGGGGAGACCCAGTACTTC	CASSLRTGETQYF
.	many	TRBV10-3	TRBJ2-5	TGTGCCATCAGTGGAGTGACTTCGCCCCAGTACTTC	CAISGVTSPQYF
.	many	TRBV7-8	TRBJ1-1	TGTGCCAGCAGCTTGACAGACCTGAACACTGAAGCTTTCTTT	CASSLTDLNTEAFF
.	.	TRBV7-2	TRBJ1-1	TGTGCCAGCAGCCGCAACATTGACACTGAAGCTTTCTTT	CASSRNIDTEAFF